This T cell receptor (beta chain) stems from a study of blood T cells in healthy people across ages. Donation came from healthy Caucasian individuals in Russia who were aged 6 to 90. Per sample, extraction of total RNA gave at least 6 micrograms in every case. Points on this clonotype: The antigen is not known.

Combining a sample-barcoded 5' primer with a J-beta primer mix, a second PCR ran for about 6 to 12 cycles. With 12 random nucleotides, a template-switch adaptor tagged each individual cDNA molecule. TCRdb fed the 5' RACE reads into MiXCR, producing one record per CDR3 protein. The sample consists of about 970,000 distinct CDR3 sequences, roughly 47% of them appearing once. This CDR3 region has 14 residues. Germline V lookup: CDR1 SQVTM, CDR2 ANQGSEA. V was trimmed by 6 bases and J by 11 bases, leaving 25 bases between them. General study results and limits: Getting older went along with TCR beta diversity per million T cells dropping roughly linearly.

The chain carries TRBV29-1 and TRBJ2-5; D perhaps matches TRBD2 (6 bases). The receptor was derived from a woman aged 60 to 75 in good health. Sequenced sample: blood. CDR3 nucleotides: TGCAGCGTAAAAACAACGGGGGACGCCACTGAGCAGTACTTC. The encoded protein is CSVKTTGDATEQYF.